Shown below are 22 T cell receptor beta chains from a single sample sequenced in a study of early T cells in non-severe SARS-CoV-2 infection. From the 5' RACE reads, TCRdb called clonotypes with MiXCR, one entry per CDR3 protein. This sample has about 60,000 distinct CDR3 sequences, with around an eighth found just once. The sample taken for sequencing was whole blood. The receptors shown here come from an adult who was a healthcare worker with PCR-confirmed SARS-CoV-2 infection or an uninfected control (not recorded which).

In this sample, this clonotype turned up many times. The genes are TRBV7-9 and TRBJ2-2; TRBD1 matches 10 bases. This CDR3 is built from 15 residues. Germline trimming cut 5 bases from V and 6 bases from J; bases unmatched to any gene: 6. The germline CDR1 and CDR2 sequences are SEHNR and FQNEAQ (reference sequence). CDR3 sequence reads: CASSLGTGESGELFF. Here the CDR3 DNA reads TGTGCCAGCAGCCTCGGGACAGGGGAATCCGGGGAGCTGTTTTTT.

This clonotype has only a few counts. V is TRBV6-6 and J is TRBJ2-2; the D gene is possibly TRBD1 (5 bases). V lost 1 base to trimming and J lost 1 base, with 7 bases between them. The CDR3 totals 15 residues. Germline-derived CDR1 and CDR2 are MNHNY and SVGAGI (reference sequence). CDR3 nucleotides: TGTGCCAGCAGTTACTGGGGCTTGAACACCGGGGAGCTGTTTTTT. This encodes CASSYWGLNTGELFF.

The chain links TRBV18 to TRBJ2-7; TRBD2 matches 8 bases. CDR3 length: 15 residues. CDR1 KGHSH and CDR2 LQKENI come from the germline V gene. V was clipped by 4 bases and J by 1 base; unmatched bases: 6. Written as DNA, the CDR3 is TGTGCCAGCTCACACTCGGGGGGGCCGTCCTACGAGCAGTACTTC. It yields the protein CASSHSGGPSYEQYF.

The genes are TRBV18 and TRBJ2-2; D is ambiguous. Looked up from germline, CDR1 is KGHSH and CDR2 is LQKENI. V lost 8 bases and J lost 0, with 13 bases in between. This CDR3 spans 15 amino acids. In nucleotides, the CDR3 is TGTGCCAGCAAACCGGACGGAACGAACACCGGGGAGCTGTTTTTT. Translation: CASKPDGTNTGELFF.

The sample holds a few counts of this clonotype. This chain connects TRBV19 to TRBJ1-1; no definite D call. V was shortened by 1 base and J by 4 bases, with 4 bases between the two germline ends. The CDR3 is made up of 12 amino acids. Germline assignment: CDR1 LNHDA and CDR2 SQIVND (reference sequence). The CDR3 sequence is CASSIGVTEAFF. The CDR3, as DNA: TGTGCCAGTAGTATAGGGGTCACTGAAGCTTTCTTT.

This chain joins TRBV10-3 and TRBJ2-1; D is uncertain. Germline V gene data show CDR1 as ENHRY and CDR2 as SYGVKD. V lost 6 bases to trimming and J lost 1 base, with 7 bases between them. CDR3 length equals 13 residues. The CDR3 DNA follows: TGTGCCATCAGGGACGGGTCCTACAATGAGCAGTTCTTC. Encoded protein: CAIRDGSYNEQFF.

This clonotype is medium-sized within its sample. As DNA, the CDR3 is TGCAGCGTGAATGAGCAGTTCTTC. This translates into CSVNEQFF. This chain uses TRBV29-1 with TRBJ2-1, with D unresolved. The ends were cut back, 6 bases at V and 7 bases at J, with 1 base in the middle. CDR3 length equals 8 residues. Germline loops: CDR1 SQVTM, CDR2 ANQGSEA.

The chain employs TRBV6-1 and TRBJ1-2, with D perhaps TRBD1 (6 bases). The CDR3 sequence is 15 residues long. V lost 2 bases and J 2 bases, leaving 12 bases between the germline ends. Germline V CDR1 and CDR2: MNHNS, SASEGT. The CDR3 DNA sequence: TGTGCCAGCAGTGAATACGGACAGATAAACTATGGCTACACCTTC. Amino acids: CASSEYGQINYGYTF.

This clonotype has just a few counts. The rearrangement joins TRBV10-3 to TRBJ2-7; D is possibly TRBD2 (6 bases). From germline, CDR1 is ENHRY and CDR2 SYGVKD. V shed 2 bases and J shed 7 bases, with 6 bases lying between them. CDR3 length: 11 amino acids. The CDR3 bases are TGTGCCATCAGTGAGAGCGGGGAGCAGTACTTC. It translates to CAISESGEQYF.

This clonotype was seen a handful of times. The chain employs TRBV19 and TRBJ2-1; TRBD1 is a possible D gene (6 bases). This CDR3 region has 16 residues. CDR1 is LNHDA, CDR2 SQIVND, per germline (reference sequence). V was clipped by 3 bases and J by 9 bases, with 21 bases between them. As DNA, the CDR3 is TGTGCCAGTAGTATCGTGGGGACAACCGGTTCGGTTGAGCAGTTCTTC. This sequence encodes CASSIVGTTGSVEQFF.

The chain has TRBV30 and TRBJ2-1, with D maybe TRBD1 (6 bases). The CDR3 length is 15 residues. Trimming removed 3 bases at V and 6 bases at J, with 18 bases between. CDR1 and CDR2 (germline): GTSNPN, SVGIG (reference sequence). This chain's CDR3 is CAWSGKQGRGNEQFF. DNA for the CDR3: TGTGCCTGGAGCGGCAAACAGGGTAGGGGCAATGAGCAGTTCTTC.

In this sample, this clonotype turned up a few times. The chain couples TRBV4-1 to TRBJ1-1; D unclear. There are 14 residues in the CDR3. Trimming took 0 bases from V and 2 from J, leaving 7 bases between them. Germline-derived CDR1 and CDR2 are MGHRA and YSYEKL. The CDR3 coding sequence is TGCGCCAGCAGCCAAGATTCGGGAAACACTGAAGCTTTCTTT. Encoded protein: CASSQDSGNTEAFF.

This clonotype occurred a few times. The chain couples TRBV7-9 to TRBJ2-1, with 14 positions matching TRBD2. Germline V gene sequence: CDR1 SEHNR, CDR2 FQNEAQ (reference sequence). CDR3 length equals 17 residues. Trimming at V came to 1 base and at J to 7 bases, leaving 6 bases not matched to a gene. The CDR3 sequence is CASSLVGTSGGLNEQFF. The CDR3 DNA sequence: TGTGCCAGCAGCTTAGTTGGGACTAGCGGGGGATTAAATGAGCAGTTCTTC.

Many counts were recorded for this clonotype. CDR3 nucleotides: TGTGCCAGCAGTCACCGGGACACCCAAGTGGAAGATACGCAGTATTTT. Its translation is CASSHRDTQVEDTQYF. The V call is TRBV2, the J call TRBJ2-3; tentatively, D is TRBD1 (6 bases). Germline V CDR1 and CDR2: SNHLY, FYNNEI. The CDR3 length is 16 residues. V dropped 5 bases and J dropped 5 bases, with 20 bases sitting between them.

This clonotype occurred many times. This chain uses TRBV5-1 with TRBJ2-1; a weak D match, TRBD1 (6 bases). V dropped 5 bases and J dropped 3 bases, with 9 bases sitting between them. This CDR3 comprises 13 residues. Looked up from germline, CDR1 is SGHRS and CDR2 is YFSETQ. CDR3 nucleotides: TGCGCCAGCAGAGAGGGGGACTACAATGAGCAGTTCTTC. Its protein product is CASREGDYNEQFF.

This clonotype has a count of ten or more. The chain couples TRBV6-2 or TRBV6-3 to TRBJ1-1, with D hard to call. Trimming took 2 bases from V and 1 from J, leaving 5 bases between them. The CDR3 is 13 residues long. Germline lookup yields CDR1 MNHEY and CDR2 SVGEGT. CDR3: CASSYGENTEAFF. The CDR3 bases are TGTGCCAGCAGTTACGGAGAGAACACTGAAGCTTTCTTT.

In its sample, this clonotype was seen a few times. The chain joins TRBV29-1 to TRBJ1-5; 9 bases map to TRBD1. V gave up 6 bases and J gave up 5 bases; unmatched junction bases: 8. Germline assignment: CDR1 SQVTM and CDR2 ANQGSEA. There are 14 residues in the CDR3. Written as DNA, the CDR3 is TGCAGCGTGTCTTCGGGACAGGGCGATCAGCCCCAGCATTTT. Its translation is CSVSSGQGDQPQHF. The full variable domain, rest sourced from reference TRBV29-1 and TRBJ1-5, is SAVISQKPSRDICQRGTSLTIQCQVDSQVTMMFWYRQQPGQSLTLIATANQGSEATYESGFVIDKFPISRPNLTFSTLTVSNMSPEDSSIYLCSVSSGQGDQPQHFGDGTRLSIL.

This clonotype was seen more than once but under ten times. V is TRBV29-1 and J is TRBJ2-7, with 10 positions matching TRBD1. CDR3 length: 13 residues. The V gene end was trimmed by 7 bases and the J gene end by 7 bases; junction bases not matched to a gene: 10. CDR1 and CDR2 from the germline V gene are SQVTM and ANQGSEA. CDR3 sequence: CSGSDRGFREQYF. DNA of the CDR3: TGCAGCGGCTCGGACAGGGGGTTTCGGGAGCAGTACTTC.

The chain joins TRBV6-5 to TRBJ2-7; D not resolved. The CDR3 spans 14 residues. Trimming pared 9 bases from V and 7 bases from J, leaving 22 bases between. Germline V lookup: CDR1 MNHEY, CDR2 SVGAGI. Written as DNA, the CDR3 is TGTGCCAGTAGAATGGATGGAACCATGGGGGAGCAGTACTTC. This translates into CASRMDGTMGEQYF.

This clonotype was found many times. The chain recombines TRBV20-1 with TRBJ2-5; 12 nucleotides line up with TRBD2. The V gene's germline CDR1 is DFQATT and CDR2 SNEGSKA (reference sequence). The CDR3 contains 17 residues. Unmatched junction bases numbered 12, after V lost 1 base and J lost 6 bases. CDR3 in amino acids: CSARALAGGSAFKTQYF. DNA of the CDR3: TGCAGTGCTAGAGCACTAGCGGGGGGATCGGCGTTTAAGACCCAGTACTTC.

The gene calls are TRBV7-9 and TRBJ1-6; D perhaps matches TRBD1 (6 bases). The CDR3 spans 15 residues. CDR1 is SEHNR and CDR2 is FQNEAQ in the germline V gene (reference sequence). V was clipped by 1 base and J by 7 bases, with 11 bases between them. Written as DNA, the CDR3 is TGTGCCAGCAGCTTAGAGGGGGGAAGGAATTCACCCCTCCACTTT. Translated, it gives CASSLEGGRNSPLHF.

The chain joins TRBV7-9 to TRBJ2-7; D possibly corresponds to TRBD1 (6 bases). The CDR3 spans 17 residues. V dropped 2 bases and J dropped 1 base, with 18 bases sitting between them. Germline V CDR1 and CDR2: SEHNR, FQNEAQ (reference sequence). CDR3 sequence reads: CASSLSSTGTLSYEQYF. The CDR3 DNA is TGTGCCAGCAGCTTATCGAGTACCGGGACACTGTCCTACGAGCAGTACTTC.